The T cell receptor beta chain described here comes from a study of blood T cell repertoires in COVID-19. Study overall: The United States, Italy and Spain provided the acute and convalescent COVID-19 samples.

TCRdb's copy holds only in-frame clones and misses some; the assay was immunoSEQ multiplex PCR. The sample lists roughly 20,000 clones, more than 85% occurring once. CDR3 size: 15 residues. The germline V gene has CDR1 GTSNPN and CDR2 SVGIG (reference sequence). Trimming at V came to 0 bases and at J to 2 bases, leaving 2 bases not matched to a gene. This TCR was sampled from a man in his 70s with active COVID-19. The rearrangement joins TRBV30 to TRBJ2-1, with 9 bases identical to TRBD2. Sequencing input: peripheral blood. The CDR3 region is CAWSVSGSPYNEQFF. The CDR3 nucleotides are TGTGCCTGGAGTGTTAGCGGGAGCCCCTACAATGAGCAGTTCTTC.